This T cell receptor (beta chain) stems from a study of control samples from healthy donors and cancer patients. Assay used: immunoSEQ multiplex PCR; TCRdb lists only in-frame clones, some missing. In the table there are approximately 110,000 clones, approximately 91% of which are singletons. Sequencing used blood. This receptor was taken from a woman aged 18-35 years in good health.

The CDR3: CASSPGRTGTQETQYF. The CDR3 nucleotides are TGCGCCAGCAGCCCTGGGAGGACAGGGACCCAAGAGACCCAGTACTTC. This chain uses TRBV4-1 with TRBJ2-5, with 8 bases fitting TRBD1. V was clipped by 4 bases and J by 1 base; unmatched bases: 8. CDR3 size: 16 residues. Germline lookup yields CDR1 MGHRA and CDR2 YSYEKL.